The clone carrying this TCR beta chain was counted at least ten times. Its matching antigen is unknown. The germline V gene encodes CDR1 LNHDA and CDR2 SQIVND (reference sequence). The CDR3 has 17 residues. The V and J ends lost 4 bases and 0 bases, in that order; junction bases with no gene match: 3. Researchers amplified the TCR beta CDR3 regions from RNA transcripts. HTBI primers were employed in a first-round RT-PCR of the TCR CDR3. TCRdb re-analysed the multiplex PCR reads in MiXCR, keeping a single row per CDR3 protein. The top ten hold 4.3% of the sample, which has approximately 610,000 distinct CDR3 sequences, roughly 14% seen once. The data originate from a study of T cells in Graves' hyperthyroidism and ophthalmopathy. Regarding the study as a whole: Ophthalmopathy was identified by the model a median about 6.8 months ahead of onset.

V gene TRBV19 combines with J gene TRBJ2-2; TRBD2 agrees at 12 bases. The sequencing input was blood. This TCR was recovered from a woman aged 40 to 50 with Graves' ophthalmopathy. The CDR3: CASSKGLAGANTGELFF. The DNA for the CDR3 is TGTGCCAGTAGTAAGGGACTAGCGGGCGCGAACACCGGGGAGCTGTTTTTT.